A single sample is the source of the 15 T cell receptor beta chains below, sequenced in a study of early T cells in non-severe SARS-CoV-2 infection. TCRdb reanalysed the 5' RACE reads using MiXCR and keeps one entry per CDR3 protein. Counted here are 60,000 or so distinct CDR3 sequences, about 10% occurring once; the ten biggest clones make up around 4.3%. The specimen was whole blood. The receptors stem from an adult who was a healthcare worker with PCR-confirmed SARS-CoV-2 infection or an uninfected control (not recorded which).

This clonotype was picked up many times. The rearrangement links TRBV6-6 to TRBJ1-4; 11 nucleotides match TRBD1. In germline, CDR1 is MNHNY, CDR2 SVGAGI (reference sequence). The CDR3 covers 18 residues. The V gene end was trimmed by 2 bases and the J gene end by 7 bases; junction bases not matched to a gene: 12. The chain's CDR3 is CASSYHTTGQGAFEKLFF. The CDR3, as DNA: TGTGCCAGCAGTTACCATACGACTGGACAGGGGGCATTTGAAAAACTGTTTTTT.

Many counts were recorded for this clonotype. The genes are TRBV7-2 and TRBJ2-5; 7 bases are shared with TRBD2. Trimming cost V 6 bases and J 7 bases; bases outside gene matches: 17. This CDR3 is 16 amino acids long. CDR1 is SGHTA and CDR2 is FQGNSA in the germline V gene. The CDR3 is CASSPGGAIPRVTQYF. The CDR3 nucleotides are TGTGCCAGCAGTCCGGGAGGAGCGATTCCAAGGGTGACCCAGTACTTC. The complete variable domain, with remaining parts taken from reference TRBV7-2 and TRBJ2-5, reads GAGVSQSPSNKVTEKGKDVELRCDPISGHTALYWYRQSLGQGLEFLIYFQGNSAPDKSGLPSDRFSAERTGGSVSTLTIQRTQQEDSAVYLCASSPGGAIPRVTQYFGPGTRLLVL.

This clonotype has just a few counts. This chain connects TRBV19 to TRBJ2-7, with a tentative D call TRBD1 (6 bases). The germline CDR1 and CDR2 sequences are LNHDA and SQIVND (reference sequence). Trimming took off 6 bases at V and 2 bases at J, with 14 bases between the two ends. The CDR3 is 14 residues long. The CDR3 bases are TGTGCCAGTAGGGTGGGACACCTCACCTACGAGCAGTACTTC. Translated: CASRVGHLTYEQYF. The full variable domain, with the rest looked up from reference TRBV19 and TRBJ2-7, is DGGITQSPKYLFRKEGQNVTLSCEQNLNHDAMYWYRQDPGQGLRLIYYSQIVNDFQKGDIAEGYSVSREKKESFPLTVTSAQKNPTAFYLCASRVGHLTYEQYFGPGTRLTVT.

This clonotype was counted ten times or more. This chain connects TRBV5-1 to TRBJ1-1; 7 bases line up with TRBD1. Germline V gene sequence: CDR1 SGHRS, CDR2 YFSETQ. Unmatched junction bases numbered 6, after V lost 4 bases and J lost 3 bases. This CDR3 is built from 14 residues. The CDR3 region has the DNA TGCGCCAGCAGCACCACAGGGGTTGACACTGAAGCTTTCTTT. Its translation: CASSTTGVDTEAFF.

V and J are TRBV19 and TRBJ2-5, with D unclear. The V end lost 2 bases, the J end lost 1 base, and 11 bases lay between the germline ends. The germline V gene encodes CDR1 LNHDA and CDR2 SQIVND (reference sequence). The CDR3 is 15 amino acids. CDR3 bases: TGTGCCAGTAGTATATTTTCGGGCAGCCAAGAGACCCAGTACTTC. Translated: CASSIFSGSQETQYF.

The chain carries TRBV20-1 and TRBJ1-1; unclear D gene. CDR1 is DFQATT, CDR2 SNEGSKA, per germline (reference sequence). This CDR3 region has 12 residues. V was trimmed by 5 bases and J by 1 base, leaving 8 bases between them. The DNA of the CDR3 is TGCAGTGCTGGCTTACGGAACACTGAAGCTTTCTTT. The encoded protein is CSAGLRNTEAFF.

This clonotype was recorded a few times. The J gene is TRBJ2-5, the V gene TRBV18, with D maybe TRBD2 (6 bases). V lost 3 bases to trimming and J lost 5 bases, with 16 bases between them. Germline V CDR1 and CDR2: KGHSH, LQKENI. The CDR3 spans 15 residues. As DNA, the CDR3 is TGTGCCAGCTCACCGGAGGGAATCGTTCAGGAGACCCAGTACTTC. It codes for CASSPEGIVQETQYF.

This clonotype was recorded many times. The V and J genes are TRBV20-1 and TRBJ1-1, with a possible D match to TRBD1 (5 bases). V shed 2 bases and J shed 5 bases, with 15 bases lying between them. The germline gives CDR1 DFQATT, CDR2 SNEGSKA (reference sequence). The length of the CDR3 is 14 residues. CDR3 protein: CSARKGRVGTEAFF. The CDR3, as DNA: TGCAGTGCTAGAAAGGGCAGGGTAGGGACTGAAGCTTTCTTT.

This clonotype was found many times. The CDR3 reads CASSIGTSRTEAFF. CDR3 coding DNA: TGTGCCAGCAGTATCGGGACGTCTCGCACTGAAGCTTTCTTT. V and J are TRBV5-5 and TRBJ1-1; the D gene is possibly TRBD1 (5 bases). Germline V gene sequence: CDR1 SGHKS, CDR2 YYEKEE (reference sequence). Deletions cut 5 bases from V and 4 bases from J, with 15 bases between. The length of the CDR3 is 14 residues.

The CDR3 region is CSVEAQQETQYF. The CDR3 DNA reads TGCAGCGTTGAAGCGCAACAAGAGACCCAGTACTTC. The chain has TRBV29-1 and TRBJ2-5; D gene uncertain. CDR3 length equals 12 residues. The ends were cut back, 1 base at V and 2 bases at J, with 5 bases in the middle. Germline V gene sequence: CDR1 SQVTM, CDR2 ANQGSEA.

V is TRBV9 and J is TRBJ2-3, with D perhaps matching TRBD1 (6 bases). Deletions cut 1 base from V and 1 base from J, with 10 bases between. The CDR3 extends over 15 amino acids. Germline V gene sequence: CDR1 SGDLS, CDR2 YYNGEE. CDR3 amino acids: CASSVKTGRTDTQYF. In DNA, the CDR3 is TGTGCCAGCAGCGTAAAGACAGGCCGCACAGATACGCAGTATTTT.

The chain is built from TRBV10-1 and TRBJ2-3; the D is unclear. The V gene lost 3 bases and the J gene lost 2 bases, with 3 bases spanning the gap. The CDR3 loop spans 12 amino acids. CDR1 WNHNN and CDR2 SYGVQD come from the germline V gene (reference sequence). As DNA, the CDR3 is TGCGCCAGCAGTGACAACACAGATACGCAGTATTTT. This encodes CASSDNTDTQYF.

This clonotype occurred many times. The chain recombines TRBV20-1 with TRBJ2-3, with D uncertain. The length of the CDR3 is 13 residues. V lost 7 bases to trimming and J lost 2 bases, with 13 bases between them. Per the germline V gene, CDR1 is DFQATT and CDR2 is SNEGSKA (reference sequence). Here the CDR3 DNA reads TGCAGTGTCCCGACTGGCTACACAGATACGCAGTATTTT. This codes for CSVPTGYTDTQYF.

This clonotype appeared many times. The rearrangement joins TRBV29-1 to TRBJ2-1; 7 nucleotides line up with TRBD2. The ends lost 5 bases at V and 0 bases at J; junction bases unmatched: 4. The CDR3 totals 14 residues. Germline lookup yields CDR1 SQVTM and CDR2 ANQGSEA. This CDR3 is CSVFGGSSYNEQFF. The CDR3 DNA reads as TGCAGCGTTTTTGGCGGGAGCTCCTACAATGAGCAGTTCTTC.

This clonotype was counted many times. This chain uses TRBV10-3 with TRBJ2-3; D ambiguous. The germline CDR1 and CDR2 sequences are ENHRY and SYGVKD. Trimming took 9 bases from V and 1 from J, leaving 8 bases between them. The CDR3 has 12 amino acids. For the CDR3, the DNA is TGTGCCATTGGTCCAGGCACAGATACGCAGTATTTT. As protein: CAIGPGTDTQYF.